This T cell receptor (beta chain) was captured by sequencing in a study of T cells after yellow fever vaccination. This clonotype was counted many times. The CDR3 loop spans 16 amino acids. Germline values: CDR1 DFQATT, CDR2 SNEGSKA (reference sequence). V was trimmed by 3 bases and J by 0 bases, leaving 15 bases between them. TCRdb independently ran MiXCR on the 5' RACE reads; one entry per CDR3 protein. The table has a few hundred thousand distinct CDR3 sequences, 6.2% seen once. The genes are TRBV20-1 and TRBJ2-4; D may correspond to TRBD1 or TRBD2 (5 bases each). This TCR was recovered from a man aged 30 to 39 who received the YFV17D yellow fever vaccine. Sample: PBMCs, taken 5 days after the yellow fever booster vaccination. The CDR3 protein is CSARVGTALAKNIQYF. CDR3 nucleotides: TGCAGTGCTAGGGTTGGGACGGCATTAGCCAAAAACATTCAGTACTTC.